Included here is one T cell receptor beta chain sequence, with context. Antigen specificity is unknown. This record belongs to a study of T cells in Graves' hyperthyroidism and ophthalmopathy. Overall study context: The blood sample was taken at first diagnosis, before treatment began. Study-level results: A model using 13 V-J features told ophthalmopathy apart from stable hyperthyroidism. Most thyroid clonotypes that were expanded above 0.001 also turned up in blood.

On the basis of clinical symptoms, serum thyroxine and TRAb, thyroid ultrasound and orbital computed tomography, diagnoses were made. Amplification targeted TCR beta CDR3 regions from RNA transcripts. Using the HTBI primer set, a first-round RT-PCR was run on the TCR CDR3. TCRdb re-called the multiplex PCR reads through MiXCR, storing one row per CDR3 protein. Of a few hundred thousand distinct CDR3 sequences detected, just under 25% appear once; the ten largest clones hold about 73%. The sample consisted of blood. The receptor was derived from a man aged 45-65 years with Graves' hyperthyroidism.

CDR3 DNA: TGTGCCAGCAGCTCTCTTGGGAGGACAGGGGACTATGGCTACACCTTC. Translating it yields CASSSLGRTGDYGYTF. The chain joins TRBV11-1 to TRBJ1-2, with 9 bases that match TRBD1. The trim removed 4 bases at V and 3 bases at J, leaving 9 bases unmatched. The CDR3 has 16 amino acids. Germline V gives CDR1 SGHAT, CDR2 FQDESV (reference sequence).